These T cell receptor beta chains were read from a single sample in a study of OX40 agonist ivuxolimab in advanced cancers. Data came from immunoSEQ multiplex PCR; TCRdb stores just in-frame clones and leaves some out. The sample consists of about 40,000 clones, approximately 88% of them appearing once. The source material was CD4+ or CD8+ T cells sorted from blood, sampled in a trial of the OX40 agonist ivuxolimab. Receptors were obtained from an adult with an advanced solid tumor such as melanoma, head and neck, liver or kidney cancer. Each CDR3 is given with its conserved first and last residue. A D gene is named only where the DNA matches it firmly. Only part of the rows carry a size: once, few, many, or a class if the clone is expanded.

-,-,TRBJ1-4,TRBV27,CASSLSGGLGEKLFF,TGTGCCAGCAGTTTATCGGGGGGGCTCGGTGAAAAACTGTTTTTT
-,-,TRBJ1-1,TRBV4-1,CASSQGWGTEAFF,TGCGCCAGCAGCCAAGGGTGGGGGACTGAAGCTTTCTTT
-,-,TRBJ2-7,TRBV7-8,CASSLAGQPSYEQYF,TGTGCCAGCAGCTTAGCGGGCCAGCCCTCCTACGAGCAGTACTTC
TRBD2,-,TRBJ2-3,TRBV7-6,CASSSLLAGVTDTQYF,TGTGCCAGCAGCTCATTGCTAGCGGGAGTAACAGATACGCAGTATTTT
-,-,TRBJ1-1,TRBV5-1,CASSLLSAIVNTEAFF,TGCGCCAGCAGCTTATTATCGGCAATCGTGAACACTGAAGCTTTCTTT
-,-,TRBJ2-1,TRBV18,CASSPPGTPFYNEQFF,TGTGCCAGCTCACCCCCCGGGACACCCTTCTACAATGAGCAGTTCTTC
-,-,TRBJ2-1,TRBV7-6,CASSWGGGLGEQFF,TGTGCCAGCAGCTGGGGAGGGGGGCTCGGTGAGCAGTTCTTC
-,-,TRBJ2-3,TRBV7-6,CASSPWGTDTQYF,TGTGCCAGCAGCCCATGGGGGACAGATACGCAGTATTTT
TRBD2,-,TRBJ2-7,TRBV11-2,CASSDSGRAIREQYF,TGTGCCAGCAGCGATAGCGGGAGGGCCATTCGCGAGCAGTACTTC
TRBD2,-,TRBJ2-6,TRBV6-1,CASSEAGGGSGANVLTF,TGTGCCAGCAGTGAAGCGGGCGGGGGGTCTGGGGCCAACGTCCTGACTTTC
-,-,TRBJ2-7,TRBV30,CAWSVRTRRTYEQYF,TGTGCCTGGAGTGTACGGACCCGGCGAACCTACGAGCAGTACTTC
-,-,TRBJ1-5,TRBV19,CASNGATNQPQHF,TGTGCCAGTAACGGGGCCACAAATCAGCCCCAGCATTTT
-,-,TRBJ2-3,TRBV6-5,CASSYVTSGTDTQYF,TGTGCCAGCAGTTACGTTACCTCGGGCACAGATACGCAGTATTTT
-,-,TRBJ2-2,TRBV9,CASSPRTANTGELFF,TGTGCCAGCAGCCCTAGGACAGCGAACACCGGGGAGCTGTTTTTT
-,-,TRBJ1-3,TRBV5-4,CASSPQGLGNTIYF,TGTGCCAGCAGCCCACAGGGCTTGGGAAACACCATATATTTT
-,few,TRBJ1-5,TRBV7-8,CASSLSGLSNQPQHF,TGTGCCAGCAGCTTATCAGGTCTTAGCAATCAGCCCCAGCATTTT
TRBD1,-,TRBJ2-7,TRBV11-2,CASSFSSFRDRVTYEQYF,TGTGCCAGCAGCTTTAGTAGCTTCCGGGACAGGGTAACCTACGAGCAGTACTTC
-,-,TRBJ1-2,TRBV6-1,CASSEVRGFGYGYTF,TGTGCCAGCAGTGAAGTACGGGGGTTCGGCTATGGCTACACCTTC
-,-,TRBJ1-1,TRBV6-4,CASSSGERNEAFF,TGTGCCAGCAGCTCAGGAGAGCGAAATGAAGCTTTCTTT
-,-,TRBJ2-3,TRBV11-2,CASSLVAISRTKNTDTQYF,TGTGCCAGCAGCTTAGTGGCTATTTCCCGGACTAAAAACACAGATACGCAGTATTTT
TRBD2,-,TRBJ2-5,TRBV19,CASSPYSGVETQYF,TGTGCCAGTAGTCCGTATAGCGGGGTGGAGACCCAGTACTTC
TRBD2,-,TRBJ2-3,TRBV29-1,CSVRGRGTSGAIDTQYF,TGCAGCGTTAGGGGGAGGGGGACTAGCGGGGCAATAGATACGCAGTATTTT
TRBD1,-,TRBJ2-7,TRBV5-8,CASSLSGTGDYEQYF,TGTGCCAGCAGCTTGAGTGGGACAGGGGACTACGAGCAGTACTTC
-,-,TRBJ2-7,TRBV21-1,CASSRISGQTYEQYF,TGTGCCAGCAGCAGAATAAGCGGACAGACCTACGAGCAGTACTTC
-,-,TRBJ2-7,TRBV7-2,CASSPGGYEQYF,TGTGCCAGCAGCCCGGGTGGCTACGAGCAGTACTTC